This note documents a single T cell receptor (beta chain) sequence. J gave up 0 bases and V 3 bases, and 4 bases lay outside the gene matches. Germline assignment: CDR1 SEHNR and CDR2 FQNEAQ (reference sequence). This CDR3 region has 16 residues. These data belong to a study of blood T cell repertoires in COVID-19. Clones were sequenced by immunoSEQ multiplex PCR, and TCRdb holds only the in-frame ones, with some missing. The sample carries 150,000 to 200,000 clones, roughly 80% recorded once. Sequenced sample: PBMCs or T cells enriched from blood (not recorded which). The chain uses TRBV7-9 and TRBJ2-5, with 10 bases identical to TRBD2. The origin of this receptor is a man aged 50-59 years who had recovered from COVID-19. This CDR3 reads CASSFSSGGHQETQYF. CDR3 sequence (DNA): TGTGCCAGCAGCTTTTCTAGCGGGGGACACCAAGAGACCCAGTACTTC.